The T cell receptor beta chain described here comes from a study of T cell changes during pregnancy in multiple sclerosis. Profiling relied on immunoSEQ multiplex PCR, and the TCRdb table lists in-frame clones only, not all of them. The sample contains some 39,000 clones, 80% to 95% of which appear only once. V shed 7 bases, J shed 3 bases, and the junction held 7 bases outside the gene matches. The CDR3 covers 14 residues. CDR1 is MNHNY, CDR2 SVGAGI, per germline (reference sequence). This clonotype was sampled from a female donor in good health, enrolled as a control in a pregnancy study. V gene TRBV6-6 combines with J gene TRBJ2-5, with TRBD1 matching over 8 bases. The sequencing used CD4+ T cells from peripheral blood mononuclear cells, collected in the third trimester of pregnancy. CDR3 coding DNA: TGTGCCAGCACCAAATACAGGGGGGAAGAGACCCAGTACTTC. It is translated as CASTKYRGEETQYF.